One and the same sample provided the 8 T cell receptor beta chains below, sequenced in a study of a mutant IDH1 vaccine in newly diagnosed glioma. Time point reported: baseline, week 1 (first vaccination visit). Documented treatment: pre-vaccination baseline after standard-of-care therapy. Assay used: immunoSEQ multiplex PCR; TCRdb lists only in-frame clones, some missing. The table has around 53,000 clones, 75% to 90% seen once. This material consisted of PBMCs, taken from a glioma patient treated with radiotherapy, temozolomide or both. The receptors were gathered from a man aged 35 to 55 with glioma.

This chain uses TRBV5-6 with TRBJ1-2, with TRBD1 as a possible D gene (6 bases). V lost 6 bases, J lost 4 bases, and 16 bases lay in between. The CDR3 spans 14 residues. Germline CDR1 reads SGHDT; CDR2 reads YYEEEE. The CDR3 DNA reads as TGTGCCAGCAACCCAAGGGGGAAGGGCTATGGCTACACCTTC. Its protein is CASNPRGKGYGYTF. The full variable domain, completed using reference TRBV5-6 and TRBJ1-2, is DAGVTQSPTHLIKTRGQQVTLRCSPKSGHDTVSWYQQALGQGPQFIFQYYEEEERQRGNFPDRFSGHQFPNYSSELNVNALLLGDSALYLCASNPRGKGYGYTFGSGTRLTVV.

The CDR3 loop is CASTLGGLASGELFF. DNA for the CDR3: TGTGCCAGCACCCTAGGGGGACTAGCGTCCGGGGAGCTGTTTTTT. The chain recombines TRBV7-2 with TRBJ2-2; TRBD2 aligns across 10 bases. Germline CDR1 SGHTA, CDR2 FQGNSA. The CDR3 totals 15 residues. The V gene end was trimmed by 7 bases and the J gene end by 6 bases; junction bases not matched to a gene: 8.

This chain uses TRBV2 with TRBJ2-7, with D maybe TRBD2 (6 bases). This CDR3 is 14 amino acids long. CDR1 SNHLY and CDR2 FYNNEI come from the germline V gene. V lost 4 bases and J lost 1, with 11 bases in between. The CDR3 bases are TGTGCCAGCAGTGTGGAGGGGATGTCCTACGAGCAGTACTTC. Protein: CASSVEGMSYEQYF. Together with reference TRBV2 and TRBJ2-7, the CDR3 gives the full variable domain: EPEVTQTPSHQVTQMGQEVILRCVPISNHLYFYWYRQILGQKVEFLVSFYNNEISEKSEIFDDQFSVERPDGSNFTLKIRSTKLEDSAMYFCASSVEGMSYEQYFGPGTRLTVT.

This clone was found a few times. The chain combines TRBV11-2 with TRBJ1-1; 7 nucleotides line up with TRBD1. This CDR3 has 16 residues. The V segment lost 3 bases and the J segment 5 bases; nucleotides outside the gene matches: 12. The germline V gene encodes CDR1 SGHAT and CDR2 FQNNGV. CDR3 DNA: TGTGCCAGCAGCTTGCAGATGGGGACAGTGAGAACTGAAGCTTTCTTT. The encoded protein is CASSLQMGTVRTEAFF. Variable domain in full (rest from reference TRBV11-2 and TRBJ1-1): EAGVAQSPRYKIIEKRQSVAFWCNPISGHATLYWYQQILGQGPKLLIQFQNNGVVDDSQLPKDRFSAERLKGVDSTLKIQPAKLEDSAVYLCASSLQMGTVRTEAFFGQGTRLTVV.

The V gene is TRBV21-1, the J gene TRBJ2-7. TRBV21-1 is an annotated pseudogene. The length of the CDR3 is 9 residues. The CDR3 sequence is CASTYEQYF. The CDR3 bases are TGTGCCAGCACCTACGAGCAGTACTTC.

This sequence joins TRBV6-5 and TRBJ2-1; 9 positions agree with TRBD2. The CDR3 totals 15 residues. V lost 2 bases to trimming and J lost 5 bases; unmatched junction nucleotides: 4. CDR1 and CDR2 (germline): MNHEY, SVGAGI. The CDR3 DNA reads as TGTGCCAGCAGTTACGGGCGGGGGGGAAACAATGAGCAGTTCTTC. This sequence encodes CASSYGRGGNNEQFF.

This clone was seen a handful of times. The rearrangement links TRBV6-5 to TRBJ2-1, with D perhaps matching TRBD2 (5 bases). CDR3 length equals 16 residues. From germline, CDR1 is MNHEY and CDR2 SVGAGI. V gave up 3 bases and J gave up 5 bases, with 17 bases separating them. The CDR3 DNA reads TGTGCCAGCAGTTATAGTCCTAGCTCTCTCCACAATGAGCAGTTCTTC. As protein: CASSYSPSSLHNEQFF.

This chain joins TRBV6-5 and TRBJ2-5; tentative D call: TRBD1 (6 bases). The CDR3 extends over 16 amino acids. V shed 0 bases and J shed 3 bases, with 14 bases lying between them. The germline V gene has CDR1 MNHEY and CDR2 SVGAGI. Written as DNA, the CDR3 is TGTGCCAGCAGTTACTCAGGACTCAGGGGAAAAGAGACCCAGTACTTC. This encodes CASSYSGLRGKETQYF.